The rows below give T cell receptor beta chains drawn from one sample of a study of OX40 agonist ivuxolimab in advanced cancers. Measured with immunoSEQ multiplex PCR; TCRdb has only the in-frame clones, and not every one. The data contain 60,000 to 80,000 clones, more than 65% of them singletons. Sequenced material: CD4+ or CD8+ T cells sorted from blood, taken in a trial of the OX40 agonist ivuxolimab. The receptors here all came from an adult with an advanced solid tumor such as melanoma, head and neck, liver or kidney cancer. Both conserved end residues are part of each CDR3. The D gene is left open where the match is weak. Not all rows give a size; the values are once, few, many and, for expanded clones, a class.

CDR3	DNA	V	J	D	size
CATSRRGGIGELFF	TGTGCCACCTCTCGCAGGGGGGGTATCGGGGAGCTGTTTTTT	TRBV15	TRBJ2-2	-	-
CASSPTKGGTSNQPQHF	TGTGCCAGCAGCCCAACCAAAGGGGGGACCAGCAATCAGCCCCAGCATTTT	TRBV7-3	TRBJ1-5	-	-
CASSQGRGGRDTQYF	TGCGCCAGCAGCCAAGGTCGCGGGGGGAGAGATACGCAGTATTTT	TRBV4-3	TRBJ2-3	TRBD2	once
CASSWGQGAGEQYF	TGCGCCAGCAGCTGGGGACAGGGGGCGGGAGAGCAGTACTTC	TRBV5-1	TRBJ2-7	TRBD1	-
CASSPDKNYGYTF	TGTGCCAGCAGCCCGGACAAAAACTATGGCTACACCTTC	TRBV5-4	TRBJ1-2	-	-
CASSQDLGSGGEQYF	TGCGCCAGCAGCCAAGACTTGGGCTCCGGCGGAGAGCAGTACTTC	TRBV4-1	TRBJ2-7	-	-
CASSSGAAREKLFF	TGTGCCAGTAGCTCGGGGGCGGCCCGTGAAAAACTGTTTTTT	TRBV19	TRBJ1-4	-	-
CASSQEQTGNTEAFF	TGTGCCAGCAGCCAAGAACAGACGGGGAACACTGAAGCTTTCTTT	TRBV7-6	TRBJ1-1	-	-
CSVGPYSGASYEQYF	TGCAGCGTTGGGCCCTATTCAGGGGCATCCTACGAGCAGTACTTC	TRBV29-1	TRBJ2-7	-	-
CATVGRELGTEAFF	TGTGCCACAGTGGGACGGGAATTAGGGACTGAAGCTTTCTTT	TRBV10-3	TRBJ1-1	-	-
CASREQNSPLHF	TGCGCCAGCAGGGAACAGAATTCACCCCTCCACTTT	TRBV5-1	TRBJ1-6	-	-
CSVKGAGGATNEKLFF	TGCAGCGTGAAGGGGGCAGGGGGCGCAACTAATGAAAAACTGTTTTTT	TRBV29-1	TRBJ1-4	TRBD1	-
CASSVTATNEKLFF	TGTGCCAGCAGCGTGACAGCAACTAATGAAAAACTGTTTTTT	TRBV9	TRBJ1-4	-	-